Below are 8 T cell receptor beta chains sequenced from a single sample in a study of beta chain features in type 1 diabetes. As every portion of the isolated RNA was reverse transcribed, the sequencing read expressed TCRB transcripts. Sequenced by immunoSEQ multiplex PCR; TCRdb stores in-frame clones only, minus some. Of hundreds of thousands of clones in the sample, 15% to 18% were seen once. Specimen: naive CD4+ T cells from blood. The source of these receptors is a man between 18 and 35 years old in good health.

This chain uses TRBV7-9 with TRBJ1-2; TRBD1 matches 9 bases. Per germline, CDR1 SEHNR and CDR2 FQNEAQ (reference sequence). The length of the CDR3 is 13 residues. V shed 5 bases, J shed 7 bases, and the junction held 5 bases outside the gene matches. CDR3 coding DNA: TGTGCCAGCAGCCGGGACAGGGCCGCTGGCTACACCTTC. It encodes CASSRDRAAGYTF.

This clone was recorded a few times. The rearrangement uses TRBV7-3 and TRBJ2-5, with TRBD2 matching 10 bases. V shed 2 bases, J shed 2 bases, and the junction held 5 bases outside the gene matches. CDR1 is SGHTA, CDR2 FQGTGA, per germline. CDR3 size: 16 residues. CDR3 sequence: CASSLHPAGGQETQYF. The CDR3 nucleotides are TGTGCCAGCAGCTTACACCCAGCGGGAGGGCAAGAGACCCAGTACTTC. Filled out from reference TRBV7-3 and TRBJ2-5, the complete variable domain reads GAGVSQTPSNKVTEKGKYVELRCDPISGHTALYWYRQSLGQGPEFLIYFQGTGAADDSGLPNDRFFAVRPEGSVSTLKIQRTERGDSAVYLCASSLHPAGGQETQYFGPGTRLLVL.

This clone was seen a few times. The chain has TRBV7-2 and TRBJ1-2; possible D gene TRBD1, 6 bases. This CDR3 is built from 15 residues. Germline CDR1 and CDR2: SGHTA and FQGNSA. Trimming removed 1 base at V and 5 bases at J, with 14 bases between. The CDR3 region is CASSLGGQLRYGYTF. Written as DNA, the CDR3 is TGTGCCAGCAGCTTAGGCGGACAGTTGAGATATGGCTACACCTTC.

This clone showed up just a few times. The gene calls are TRBV7-6 and TRBJ1-5, with D possibly matching TRBD1 (6 bases). Trimming cost V 0 bases and J 3 bases, with 9 bases left between them. Germline V gene sequence: CDR1 SGHVS, CDR2 FNYEAQ. CDR3 length equals 15 residues. The CDR3 here is CASSLAGAANQPQHF. The CDR3 DNA follows: TGTGCCAGCAGCTTAGCGGGGGCAGCCAATCAGCCCCAGCATTTT.

This clone was counted only a few times. The chain carries TRBV29-1 and TRBJ2-1; D may be TRBD1 or TRBD2 (6 bases each). Trimming took 6 bases from V and 7 from J, leaving 25 bases between them. CDR1 is SQVTM and CDR2 is ANQGSEA in the germline V gene. This CDR3 region has 16 residues. In DNA form, the CDR3 reads TGCAGCGTCGGAGAGGGGGGAATTAGGGTTAATAATGAGCAGTTCTTC. This gives the protein CSVGEGGIRVNNEQFF.

This sequence joins TRBV7-2 and TRBJ1-1; D uncertain. Germline V gene data show CDR1 as SGHTA and CDR2 as FQGNSA. The CDR3 has 14 residues. Trimming removed 2 bases from V and 1 base from J, with 8 bases in between. CDR3 loop: CASSLFRGNTEAFF. CDR3 DNA sequence: TGTGCCAGCAGCTTATTCCGGGGGAACACTGAAGCTTTCTTT.

This clone showed up just a few times. V usage is TRBV7-2 and J usage is TRBJ2-5; 8 bases are shared with TRBD2. The CDR3 is 14 amino acids. CDR1 is SGHTA and CDR2 is FQGNSA in the germline V gene. V was clipped by 5 bases and J by 2 bases; unmatched bases: 4. CDR3 loop: CASSPERGQETQYF. The CDR3 bases are TGTGCCAGCAGCCCCGAGCGGGGGCAAGAGACCCAGTACTTC.

In the case of this clone: An end of the junction does not agree with germline; a read error may underlie this. V gene TRBV7-3 combines with J gene TRBJ2-7, with no clear D. CDR3 length: 11 amino acids. The germline V gene has CDR1 SGHTA and CDR2 FQGTGA. The CDR3 bases are TGTGCCAGCAGCTCCCGGACCGGTCCAGACTTC. It is translated as CASSSRTGPDF.